Listed below are T cell receptor beta chains from one sample, sequenced in a study of cytomegalovirus exposure and HLA in healthy donors. Produced via immunoSEQ multiplex PCR; TCRdb's table is partial and in-frame only. In the table there are 150,000 to 200,000 clones, approximately 86% of which are singletons. The specimen was PBMCs. These receptors all stem from a young woman in good health and CMV-seronegative. Each CDR3 is given with its conserved first and last residue. D genes are given only for firm matches.

v_gene | d_gene | CDR3aa
TRBV4-1 | . | CASSHAKPADEQYF
TRBV2 | TRBD1 | CASSEDRGRDTQYF
TRBV14 | . | CASSQGRRGGGLYNEQFF
TRBV2 | . | CASSRGGPLHF
TRBV28 | . | CATFLPSYNEQFF
TRBV19 | TRBD2 | CASSPQGRGDYEQYF
TRBV6-5 | . | CASRFSGLRPSEQFF
TRBV6-1 | . | CASSEVVGGMGGGETQYF
TRBV7-9 | TRBD1 | CASSNDRGSSIGYTF
TRBV2 | . | CASSEKSTDSYEQYF